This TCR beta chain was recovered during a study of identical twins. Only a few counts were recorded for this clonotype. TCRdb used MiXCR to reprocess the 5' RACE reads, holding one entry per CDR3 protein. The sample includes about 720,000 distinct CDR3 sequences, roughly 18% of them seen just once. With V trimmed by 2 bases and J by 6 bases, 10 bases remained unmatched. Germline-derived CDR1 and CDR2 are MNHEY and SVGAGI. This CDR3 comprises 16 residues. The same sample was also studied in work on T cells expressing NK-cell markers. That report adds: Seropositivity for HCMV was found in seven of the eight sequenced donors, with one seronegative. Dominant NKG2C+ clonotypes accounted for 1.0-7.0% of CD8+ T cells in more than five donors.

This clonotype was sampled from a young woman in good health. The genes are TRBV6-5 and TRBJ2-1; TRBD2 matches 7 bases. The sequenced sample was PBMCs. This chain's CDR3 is CASSYDEGGLLNEQFF. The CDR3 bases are TGTGCCAGCAGTTACGATGAGGGAGGGTTACTCAATGAGCAGTTCTTC.